This record covers a single TCR beta chain. The antigen remains undetermined. This CDR3 contains 11 residues. CDR1 and CDR2 (germline): SGHDT, YYEEEE. V shed 4 bases and J 13 bases; nucleotides not matched to a gene: 5. Each CDR3 protein is one row after TCRdb ran MiXCR on the 5' RACE reads. The sample holds under 250,000 distinct CDR3 sequences, about a tenth seen once. These data are taken from a study of identical twins. Whole-study results and caveats: Insertions were fewer in abundant cord blood beta clonotypes, whereas memory repertoires showed none of this pattern. Twin sharing of out-of-frame TCR alpha was underestimated by models in monozygotic pairs. Among out-of-frame alpha sequences shared by twins, low generation probability occurred in excess. Cross-sectional statistics underpinned the conclusions; the same donors were not followed.

This sequence originates from a woman under 30 in good health. The chain carries TRBV5-6 and TRBJ2-1; 7 bases fit TRBD1. The sequenced material came from memory (CD45RO+) T cells sorted from blood. Written as DNA, the CDR3 is TGTGCCAGCAGCGGGGACAGTGTCCAGTTCTTC. Its protein is CASSGDSVQFF.